This is a list of T cell receptor beta chains from one sample in a study of relationships among human T cell subsets. TCRdb reprocessed the multiplex PCR reads via MiXCR and lists one record per CDR3 protein. The data show 8,000 to 10,000 distinct CDR3 sequences, with roughly 54% seen just once and around 5% held by the top ten. The sequenced sample consisted of memory T cells sorted from blood. Receptors originate from a middle-aged man in good health. Each CDR3 is given with its conserved first and last residue.

V gene: TRBV10-3; CDR3 length: 14; CDR3 protein: CATGTGGGNQPQHF
V gene: TRBV5-1; CDR3 length: 15; CDR3 protein: CASNPTGQGRETQYF
V gene: TRBV20-1; CDR3 length: 15; CDR3 protein: CSARARDRGYNEQLF
V gene: TRBV5-8; CDR3 length: 12; CDR3 protein: CASSLVGYGYTF
V gene: TRBV11-2; CDR3 length: 14; CDR3 protein: CASSLGTFPDTQYF
V gene: TRBV7-6; CDR3 length: 14; CDR3 protein: CASSPRTVSYEQYF
V gene: TRBV20-1; CDR3 length: 18; CDR3 protein: CSARDSNPLAGLDNEQFF
V gene: TRBV10-2; CDR3 length: 14; CDR3 protein: CASTTSGSSYEQYF
V gene: TRBV5-1; CDR3 length: 17; CDR3 protein: CASSLRGSGGGQNIQYF
V gene: TRBV5-1; CDR3 length: 13; CDR3 protein: CASGLTSTDTQYF
V gene: TRBV5-8; CDR3 length: 14; CDR3 protein: CASSLYETSGRGFF
V gene: TRBV29-1; CDR3 length: 13; CDR3 protein: CSANSGGYNEQFF
V gene: TRBV27; CDR3 length: 13; CDR3 protein: CASSSTGGGEQFF
V gene: TRBV11-2; CDR3 length: 15; CDR3 protein: CASSLGSGGGQPQHF
V gene: TRBV20-1; CDR3 length: 14; CDR3 protein: CSALRTSGGTEQYF
V gene: TRBV28; CDR3 length: 14; CDR3 protein: CASTPGSRNQPQHF
V gene: TRBV30; CDR3 length: 15; CDR3 protein: CAWIPGLAGFDTQYF
V gene: TRBV20-1; CDR3 length: 14; CDR3 protein: CSARGGNSNQPQHF
V gene: TRBV10-3; CDR3 length: 14; CDR3 protein: CAISETATNEKLFF
V gene: TRBV6-5; CDR3 length: 13; CDR3 protein: CASANRQGGEAFF
V gene: TRBV19; CDR3 length: 14; CDR3 protein: CASSPSGGRDTQYF
V gene: TRBV29-1; CDR3 length: 14; CDR3 protein: CSVGRPFGTGELFF
V gene: TRBV28; CDR3 length: 15; CDR3 protein: CASSRGRDGNFEAFF
V gene: TRBV6-5; CDR3 length: 13; CDR3 protein: CASRGQGADTQYF
V gene: TRBV28; CDR3 length: 13; CDR3 protein: CASSGTSSGEQFF
V gene: TRBV29-1; CDR3 length: 12; CDR3 protein: CSGIKGTDTQYF
V gene: TRBV27; CDR3 length: 14; CDR3 protein: CASSFSAGDQPQHF
V gene: TRBV27; CDR3 length: 12; CDR3 protein: CASSPRVGGYTF
V gene: TRBV29-1; CDR3 length: 15; CDR3 protein: CSARGTSGRAGEQFF
V gene: TRBV20-1; CDR3 length: 10; CDR3 protein: CSALKETQYF
V gene: TRBV7-2; CDR3 length: 15; CDR3 protein: CASSILGPRIDEQFF
V gene: TRBV30; CDR3 length: 15; CDR3 protein: CAWGFGTANQETQYF
V gene: TRBV6-1; CDR3 length: 14; CDR3 protein: CASSEQDAANIQYF
V gene: TRBV2; CDR3 length: 15; CDR3 protein: CASGGQGEAKNIQYF
V gene: TRBV20-1; CDR3 length: 14; CDR3 protein: CSAAWGQGRTEAFF
V gene: TRBV20-1; CDR3 length: 14; CDR3 protein: CSASDGQSTEKLFF
V gene: TRBV7-8; CDR3 length: 15; CDR3 protein: CASSLAPSANTEAFF
V gene: TRBV4-1; CDR3 length: 17; CDR3 protein: CASSQDGSGVYSYEQYF
V gene: TRBV6-6; CDR3 length: 15; CDR3 protein: CASSTTSGGTYEQYF
V gene: TRBV11-2; CDR3 length: 16; CDR3 protein: CASSLVAGSLTGELFF
V gene: TRBV6-1; CDR3 length: 13; CDR3 protein: CASKRGGTSEAFF
V gene: TRBV29-1; CDR3 length: 15; CDR3 protein: CSVEEPGGPGDTQYF
V gene: TRBV11-2; CDR3 length: 13; CDR3 protein: CASSGGPDEKLFF
V gene: TRBV29-1; CDR3 length: 14; CDR3 protein: CSVLDRGPNNEQFF
V gene: TRBV12-3/TRBV12-4; CDR3 length: 11; CDR3 protein: CASSHRDSQFF
V gene: TRBV29-1; CDR3 length: 13; CDR3 protein: CSVTGGAGNTIYF
V gene: TRBV10-3; CDR3 length: 15; CDR3 protein: CAISGERWETDTQYF
V gene: TRBV27; CDR3 length: 16; CDR3 protein: CASSSLSGTRPDTQYF
V gene: TRBV13; CDR3 length: 16; CDR3 protein: CASSRAITTIEETQYF
V gene: TRBV20-1; CDR3 length: 12; CDR3 protein: CSAREGPNEQFF
V gene: TRBV5-1; CDR3 length: 12; CDR3 protein: CASRTGDTEAFF
V gene: TRBV5-6; CDR3 length: 16; CDR3 protein: CASSRRTSGSTDTQYF
V gene: TRBV10-3; CDR3 length: 14; CDR3 protein: CATHGARAQETQYF
V gene: TRBV11-2; CDR3 length: 15; CDR3 protein: CASSLAGQGSYEQYF
V gene: TRBV20-1; CDR3 length: 13; CDR3 protein: CSARDPGSHEQFF